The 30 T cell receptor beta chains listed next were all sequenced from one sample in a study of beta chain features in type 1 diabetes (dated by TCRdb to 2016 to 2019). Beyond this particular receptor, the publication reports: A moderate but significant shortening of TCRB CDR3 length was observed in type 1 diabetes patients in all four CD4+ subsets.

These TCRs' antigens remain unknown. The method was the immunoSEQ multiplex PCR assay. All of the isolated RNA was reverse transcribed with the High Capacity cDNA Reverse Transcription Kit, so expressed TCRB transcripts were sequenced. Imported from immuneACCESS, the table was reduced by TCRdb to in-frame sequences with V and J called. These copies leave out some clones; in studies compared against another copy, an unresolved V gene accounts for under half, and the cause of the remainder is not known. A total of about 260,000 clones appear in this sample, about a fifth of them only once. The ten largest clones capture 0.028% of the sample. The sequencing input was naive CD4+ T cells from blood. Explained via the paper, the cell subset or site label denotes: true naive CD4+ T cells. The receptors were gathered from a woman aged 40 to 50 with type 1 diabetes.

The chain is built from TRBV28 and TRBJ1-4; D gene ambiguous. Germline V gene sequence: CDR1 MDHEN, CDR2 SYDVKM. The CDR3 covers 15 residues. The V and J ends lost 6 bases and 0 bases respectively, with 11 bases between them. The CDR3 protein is CASRGGPSTNEKLFF. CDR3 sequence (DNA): TGTGCCAGCAGAGGCGGGCCTTCAACTAATGAAAAACTGTTTTTT.

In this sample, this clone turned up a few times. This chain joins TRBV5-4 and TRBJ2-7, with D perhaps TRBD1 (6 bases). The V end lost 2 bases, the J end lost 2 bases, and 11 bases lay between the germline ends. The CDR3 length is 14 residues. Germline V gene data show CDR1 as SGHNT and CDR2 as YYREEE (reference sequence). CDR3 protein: CASSFTGSPYEQYF. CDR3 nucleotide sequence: TGTGCCAGCAGCTTCACAGGGAGCCCCTACGAGCAGTACTTC.

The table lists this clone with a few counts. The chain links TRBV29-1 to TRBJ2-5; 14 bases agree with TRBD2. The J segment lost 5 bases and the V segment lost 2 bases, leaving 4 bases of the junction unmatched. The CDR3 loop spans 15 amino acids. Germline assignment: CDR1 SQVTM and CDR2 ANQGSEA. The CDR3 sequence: CSVERLAGGQETQYF. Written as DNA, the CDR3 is TGCAGCGTTGAACGACTAGCGGGAGGGCAGGAGACCCAGTACTTC.

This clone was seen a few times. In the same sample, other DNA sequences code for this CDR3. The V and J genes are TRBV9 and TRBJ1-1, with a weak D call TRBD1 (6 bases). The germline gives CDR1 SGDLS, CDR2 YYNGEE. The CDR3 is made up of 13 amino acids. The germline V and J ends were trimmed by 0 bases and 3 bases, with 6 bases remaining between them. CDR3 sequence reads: CASSVAGDTEAFF. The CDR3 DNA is TGTGCCAGCAGCGTAGCAGGGGACACTGAAGCTTTCTTT.

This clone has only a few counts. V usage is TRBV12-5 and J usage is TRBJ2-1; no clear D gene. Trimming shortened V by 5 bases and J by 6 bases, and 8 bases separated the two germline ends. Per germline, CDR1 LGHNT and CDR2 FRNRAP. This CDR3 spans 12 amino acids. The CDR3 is CASGDSSNEQFF. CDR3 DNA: TGTGCTAGTGGTGACTCTAGCAATGAGCAGTTCTTC.

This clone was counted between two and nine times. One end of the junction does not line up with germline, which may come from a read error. CDR3 sequence: CASSLLGGAYVQYF. CDR3 DNA sequence: TGCGCCAGCAGCTTGTTGGGAGGAGCCTACGTGCAGTACTTC. This chain links TRBV5-1 with TRBJ2-7, with D possibly being TRBD2 (6 bases). The CDR3 is 14 amino acids. Germline CDR1 is SGHRS and CDR2 is YFSETQ.

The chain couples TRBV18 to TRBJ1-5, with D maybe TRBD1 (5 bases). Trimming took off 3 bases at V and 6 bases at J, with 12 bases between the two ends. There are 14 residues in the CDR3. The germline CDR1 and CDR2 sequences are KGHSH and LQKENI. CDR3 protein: CASSPGQESQPQHF. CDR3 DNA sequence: TGTGCCAGCTCACCGGGGCAGGAGAGTCAGCCCCAGCATTTT.

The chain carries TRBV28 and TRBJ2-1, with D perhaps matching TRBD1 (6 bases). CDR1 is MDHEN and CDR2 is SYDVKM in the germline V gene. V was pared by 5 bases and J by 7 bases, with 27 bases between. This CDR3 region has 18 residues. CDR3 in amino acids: CASSPGTRGTPLGNEQFF. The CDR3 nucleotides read TGTGCCAGCAGTCCCGGCACTAGGGGGACACCATTAGGGAATGAGCAGTTCTTC.

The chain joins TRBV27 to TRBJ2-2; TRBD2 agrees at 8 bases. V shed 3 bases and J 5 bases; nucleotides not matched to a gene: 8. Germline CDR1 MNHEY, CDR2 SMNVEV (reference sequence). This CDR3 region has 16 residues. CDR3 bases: TGTGCCAGCAGTTTGATCAGCGGGAGTGGGACCGGGGAGCTGTTTTTT. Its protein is CASSLISGSGTGELFF.

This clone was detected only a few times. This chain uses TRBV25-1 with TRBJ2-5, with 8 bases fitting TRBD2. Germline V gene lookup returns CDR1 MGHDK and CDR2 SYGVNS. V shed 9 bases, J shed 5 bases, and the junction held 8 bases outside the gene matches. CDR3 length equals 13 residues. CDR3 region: CASQRESGETQYF. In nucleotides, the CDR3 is TGTGCCAGTCAGCGGGAGAGTGGGGAGACCCAGTACTTC.

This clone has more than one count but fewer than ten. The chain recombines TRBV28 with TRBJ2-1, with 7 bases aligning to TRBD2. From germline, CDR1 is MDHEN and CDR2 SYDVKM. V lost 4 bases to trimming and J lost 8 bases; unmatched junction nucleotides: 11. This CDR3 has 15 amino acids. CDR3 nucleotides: TGTGCCAGCAGTTCCTCCGGCGGGAGTCACCATGAGCAGTTCTTC. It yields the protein CASSSSGGSHHEQFF.

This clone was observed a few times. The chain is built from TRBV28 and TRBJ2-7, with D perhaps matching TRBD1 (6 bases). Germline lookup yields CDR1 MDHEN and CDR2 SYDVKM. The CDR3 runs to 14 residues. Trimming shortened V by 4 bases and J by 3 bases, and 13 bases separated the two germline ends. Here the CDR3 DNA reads TGTGCCAGCAGTTCCCCCGGACAGATCTACGAGCAGTACTTC. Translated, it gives CASSSPGQIYEQYF.

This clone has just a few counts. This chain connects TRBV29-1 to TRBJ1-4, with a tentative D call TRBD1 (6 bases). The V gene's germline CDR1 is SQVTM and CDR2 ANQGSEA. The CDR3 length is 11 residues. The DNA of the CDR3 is TGCACTCCCCGAGGGGGGGGCGAGGTGTTTTTT. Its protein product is CTPRGGGEVFF.

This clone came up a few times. The DNA of the CDR3 is TGCAGCGTTTCTGCCGGGGAAAAACTGTTTTTT. Its translation: CSVSAGEKLFF. This sequence joins TRBV29-1 and TRBJ1-4; D remains unclear. This CDR3 is built from 11 residues. Trimming took off 5 bases at V and 8 bases at J, with 9 bases between the two ends. Germline V gene sequence: CDR1 SQVTM, CDR2 ANQGSEA.

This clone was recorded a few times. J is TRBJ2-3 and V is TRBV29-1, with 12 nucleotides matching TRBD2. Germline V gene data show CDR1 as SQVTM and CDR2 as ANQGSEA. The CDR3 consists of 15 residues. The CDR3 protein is CSTKTSGGITDTQYF. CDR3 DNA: TGCAGTACTAAAACTAGCGGGGGGATCACAGATACGCAGTATTTT.

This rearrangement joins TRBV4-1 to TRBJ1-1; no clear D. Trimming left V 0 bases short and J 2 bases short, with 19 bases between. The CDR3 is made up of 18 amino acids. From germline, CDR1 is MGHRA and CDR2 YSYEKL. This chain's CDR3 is CASSQDLEREGENTEAFF. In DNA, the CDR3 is TGCGCCAGCAGCCAAGATCTAGAGAGGGAGGGCGAAAACACTGAAGCTTTCTTT.

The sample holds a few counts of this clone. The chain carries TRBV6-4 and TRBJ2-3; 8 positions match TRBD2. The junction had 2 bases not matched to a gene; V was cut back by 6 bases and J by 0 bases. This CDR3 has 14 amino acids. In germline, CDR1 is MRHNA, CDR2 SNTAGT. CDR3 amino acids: CASRPSGSTDTQYF. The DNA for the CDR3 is TGTGCCAGCAGACCTAGCGGGAGCACAGATACGCAGTATTTT.

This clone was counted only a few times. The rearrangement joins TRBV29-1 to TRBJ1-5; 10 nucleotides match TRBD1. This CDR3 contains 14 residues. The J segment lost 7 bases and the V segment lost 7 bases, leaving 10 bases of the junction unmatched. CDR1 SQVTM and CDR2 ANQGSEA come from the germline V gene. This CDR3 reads CSASETGGWQPQHF. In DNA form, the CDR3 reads TGCAGCGCCTCCGAGACAGGGGGCTGGCAGCCCCAGCATTTT. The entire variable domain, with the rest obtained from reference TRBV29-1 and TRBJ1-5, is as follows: SAVISQKPSRDICQRGTSLTIQCQVDSQVTMMFWYRQQPGQSLTLIATANQGSEATYESGFVIDKFPISRPNLTFSTLTVSNMSPEDSSIYLCSASETGGWQPQHFGDGTRLSIL.

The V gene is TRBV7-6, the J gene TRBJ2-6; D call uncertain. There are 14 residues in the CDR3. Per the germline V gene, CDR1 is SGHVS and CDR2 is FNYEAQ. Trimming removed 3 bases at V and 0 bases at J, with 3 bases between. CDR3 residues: CASSFRSGANVLTF. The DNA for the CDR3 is TGTGCCAGCAGCTTTCGCTCTGGGGCCAACGTCCTGACTTTC.

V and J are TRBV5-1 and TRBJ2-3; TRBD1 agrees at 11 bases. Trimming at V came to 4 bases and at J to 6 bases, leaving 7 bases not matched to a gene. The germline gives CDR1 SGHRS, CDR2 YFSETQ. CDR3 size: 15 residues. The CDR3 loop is CASSPDRGQGDTQYF. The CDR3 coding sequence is TGCGCCAGCAGCCCGGACAGGGGGCAGGGGGATACGCAGTATTTT.

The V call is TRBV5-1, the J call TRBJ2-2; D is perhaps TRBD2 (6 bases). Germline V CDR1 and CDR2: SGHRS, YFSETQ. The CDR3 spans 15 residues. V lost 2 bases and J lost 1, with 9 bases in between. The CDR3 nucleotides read TGCGCCAGCAGCTTATCTAGCGTGAACACCGGGGAGCTGTTTTTT. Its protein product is CASSLSSVNTGELFF.

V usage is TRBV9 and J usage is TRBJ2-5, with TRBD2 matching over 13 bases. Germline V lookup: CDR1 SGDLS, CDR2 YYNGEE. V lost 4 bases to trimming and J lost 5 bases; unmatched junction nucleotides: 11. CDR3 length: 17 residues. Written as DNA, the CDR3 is TGTGCCAGCAGCCTCACTAGCGGGGGGGCCGTTACGGAGACCCAGTACTTC. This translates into CASSLTSGGAVTETQYF.

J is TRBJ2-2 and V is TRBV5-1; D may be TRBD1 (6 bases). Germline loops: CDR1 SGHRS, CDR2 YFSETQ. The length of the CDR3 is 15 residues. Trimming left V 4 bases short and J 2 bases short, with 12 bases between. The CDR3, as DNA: TGCGCCAGCAGCGAAGGGACACCAAACACCGGGGAGCTGTTTTTT. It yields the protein CASSEGTPNTGELFF.

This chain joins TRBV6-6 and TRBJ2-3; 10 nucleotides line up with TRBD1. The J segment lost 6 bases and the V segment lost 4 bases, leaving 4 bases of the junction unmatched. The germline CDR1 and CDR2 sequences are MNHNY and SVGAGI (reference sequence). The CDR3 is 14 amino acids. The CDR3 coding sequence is TGTGCCAGCAGTTCCGGACAGGGGGTTGATACGCAGTATTTT. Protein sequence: CASSSGQGVDTQYF.

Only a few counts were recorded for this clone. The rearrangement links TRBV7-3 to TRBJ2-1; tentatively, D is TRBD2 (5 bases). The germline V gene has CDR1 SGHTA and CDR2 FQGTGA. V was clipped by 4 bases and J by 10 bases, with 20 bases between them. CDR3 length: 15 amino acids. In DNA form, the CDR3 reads TGTGCCAGCAGCTCCTCAAGCGGAACCTTAGGGGAGCAGTTCTTC. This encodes CASSSSSGTLGEQFF.

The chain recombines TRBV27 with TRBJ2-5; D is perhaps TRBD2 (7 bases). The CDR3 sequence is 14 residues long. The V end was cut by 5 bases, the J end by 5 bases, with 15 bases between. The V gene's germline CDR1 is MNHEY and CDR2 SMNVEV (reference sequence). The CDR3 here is CASSRRAGAETQYF. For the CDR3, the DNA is TGTGCCAGCAGTCGACGGGCGGGGGCGGAGACCCAGTACTTC.

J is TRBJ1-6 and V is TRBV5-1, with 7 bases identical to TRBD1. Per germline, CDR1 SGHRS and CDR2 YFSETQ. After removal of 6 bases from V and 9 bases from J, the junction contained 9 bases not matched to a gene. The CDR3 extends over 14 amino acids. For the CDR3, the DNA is TGCGCCAGCAACTTCCAGGGGGACGGTTCACCCCTCCACTTT. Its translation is CASNFQGDGSPLHF.

DNA of the CDR3: TGTGCCAGCAGCGTCGCCGCGACAGCTGGAAACACCATATATTTT. It encodes CASSVAATAGNTIYF. The chain has TRBV9 and TRBJ1-3; weak D call: TRBD1 (5 bases). V dropped 2 bases and J dropped 2 bases, with 11 bases sitting between them. Germline CDR1 SGDLS, CDR2 YYNGEE. The CDR3 has 15 amino acids. The full variable domain, rest sourced from reference TRBV9 and TRBJ1-3, is DSGVTQTPKHLITATGQRVTLRCSPRSGDLSVYWYQQSLDQGLQFLIQYYNGEERAKGNILERFSAQQFPDLHSELNLSSLELGDSALYFCASSVAATAGNTIYFGEGSWLTVV.

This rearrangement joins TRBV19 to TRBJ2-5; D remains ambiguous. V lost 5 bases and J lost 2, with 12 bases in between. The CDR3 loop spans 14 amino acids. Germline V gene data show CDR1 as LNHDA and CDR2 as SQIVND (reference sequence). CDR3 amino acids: CASSPSFGQETQYF. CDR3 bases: TGTGCCAGTAGTCCCTCCTTCGGGCAAGAGACCCAGTACTTC.

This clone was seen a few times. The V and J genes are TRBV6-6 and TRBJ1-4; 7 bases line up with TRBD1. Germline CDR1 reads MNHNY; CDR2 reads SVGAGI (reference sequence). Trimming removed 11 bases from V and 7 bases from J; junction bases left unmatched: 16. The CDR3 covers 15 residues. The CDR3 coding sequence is TGTGCCGTATCATCGCAGAAGGGGGCGGCTGAAAAACTGTTTTTT. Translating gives CAVSSQKGAAEKLFF.